This T cell receptor (beta chain) emerged from a study of T cells in Graves' hyperthyroidism and ophthalmopathy. The CDR3 regions of TCR beta were amplified from RNA transcripts. Primed by the HTBI set, a first-round RT-PCR was run on the TCR CDR3. TCRdb passed the multiplex PCR reads through MiXCR, listing each CDR3 protein once. Among 350,000 to 450,000 distinct CDR3 sequences listed, around 14% were seen once. Many counts were recorded for this clonotype. The CDR3 has 15 residues. J was trimmed by 3 bases and V by 3 bases; bases with no gene match: 4. From germline, CDR1 is MDHEN and CDR2 SYDVKM. The genes are TRBV28 and TRBJ2-7, with 11 bases aligning to TRBD1. The sample was blood. The clonotype originates from a woman aged 55-70 years with Graves' hyperthyroidism. The chain's CDR3 is CASSFRTGGFYEQYF. DNA for the CDR3: TGTGCCAGCAGTTTCAGGACAGGGGGCTTCTACGAGCAGTACTTC.